The clone carrying this T cell receptor beta chain occurred a few times. This specimen belongs to a study of T-cell reconstitution after alpha-beta-depleted transplantation in children. Using unique molecular identifiers, the investigators prepared the TCRbeta library. TCRdb recomputed calls from the PCR reads with MiXCR, one row per CDR3 protein. The profile shows more than 200,000 distinct CDR3 sequences, 7.5% to 10% of them singletons. The CDR3 extends over 14 amino acids. CDR1 and CDR2 from the germline V gene are DFQATT and SNEGSKA (reference sequence). Deletions cut 6 bases from V and 3 bases from J, with 18 bases between.

The J gene is TRBJ2-7, the V gene TRBV20-1, with unresolved D. This TCR was recovered from a human donor who donated a stem cell graft to a child with SCID. Sequenced here: PBMCs from the stem cell graft donor, sampled from the stem cell graft. In DNA, the CDR3 is TGCAGTGCCTCCATGACGGCCGATAACTACGAGCAGTACTTC. Its translation: CSASMTADNYEQYF.